This TCR beta chain emerged from a study of Ad26.COV2.S vaccination and SARS-CoV-2 variants. The study, taken as a whole, reports: In vaccinated individuals, spike-specific CD8+ and CD4+ T cell responses reportedly displayed substantial breadth. Participants in the vaccine arm had higher spike-specific TCR breadth; placebo recipients had lower. Vaccinated and placebo-treated recipients had similar non-spike TCR breadth. Estimates derived from TCR breadth and depth analyses may have underestimated total T cell responses.

Clones were read by immunoSEQ multiplex PCR, and TCRdb kept only the in-frame ones, dropping some. The table lists 43,000 or so clones, 75% to 85% of them singletons. The germline V gene encodes CDR1 SGHRS and CDR2 YFSETQ. The V gene lost 4 bases and the J gene lost 8 bases, with 13 bases spanning the gap. There are 14 residues in the CDR3. About this clone: Its specificity is unknown.

This TCR derives from a human donor who had recovered from COVID-19. The source material was peripheral blood, sampled after recovery from COVID-19. V is TRBV5-1 and J is TRBJ1-6; a weak D match, TRBD1 (6 bases). CDR3 sequence reads: CASSPDKGDSPLHF. The CDR3 DNA sequence: TGCGCCAGCAGCCCCGATAAGGGGGATTCACCCCTCCACTTT. Based on the CDR3 plus reference TRBV5-1 and TRBJ1-6, the full variable domain is KAGVTQTPRYLIKTRGQQVTLSCSPISGHRSVSWYQQTPGQGLQFLFEYFSETQRNKGNFPGRFSGRQFSNSRSEMNVSTLELGDSALYLCASSPDKGDSPLHFGNGTRLTVT.